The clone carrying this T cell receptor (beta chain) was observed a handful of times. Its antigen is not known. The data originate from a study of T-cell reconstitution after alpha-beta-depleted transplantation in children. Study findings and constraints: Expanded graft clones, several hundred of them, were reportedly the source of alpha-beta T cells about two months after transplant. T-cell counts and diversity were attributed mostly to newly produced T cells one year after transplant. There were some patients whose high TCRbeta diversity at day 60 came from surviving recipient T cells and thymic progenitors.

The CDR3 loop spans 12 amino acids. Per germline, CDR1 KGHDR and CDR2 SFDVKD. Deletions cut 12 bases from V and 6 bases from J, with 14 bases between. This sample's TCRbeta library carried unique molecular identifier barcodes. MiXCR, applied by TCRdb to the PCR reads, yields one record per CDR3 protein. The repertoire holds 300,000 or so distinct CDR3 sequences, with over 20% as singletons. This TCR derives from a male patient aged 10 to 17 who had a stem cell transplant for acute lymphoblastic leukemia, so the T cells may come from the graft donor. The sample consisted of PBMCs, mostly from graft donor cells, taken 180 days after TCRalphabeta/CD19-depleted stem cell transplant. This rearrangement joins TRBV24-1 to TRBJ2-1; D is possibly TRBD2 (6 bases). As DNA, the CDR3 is TGTGCCTGGGTGGGGAGGTCCAATGAGCAGTTCTTC. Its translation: CAWVGRSNEQFF.